This is a list of T cell receptor beta chains from one sample in a study of regulatory T cells in long-lasting Graves disease. TCRdb reanalysed the multiplex PCR reads using MiXCR and keeps one entry per CDR3 protein. The sample carries 390,000 or so distinct CDR3 sequences, approximately 25% recorded once. The sequenced sample was peripheral blood mononuclear cells (PBMCs), obtained when the disease was refractory, from a patient treated with antithyroid drugs. These receptors all come from a woman aged 40 to 50 with Graves disease. The conserved cysteine and the conserved F or W are not part of the CDR3 here. The D gene is left open where the match is weak.

D gene | V gene | CDR3 protein
TRBD2 | TRBV28 | ASSSPGTTTYEQY
NA | TRBV10-3 | AISALGGSYEQY
NA | TRBV9 | ASSVGSWGCDQPQH
NA | TRBV19 | AGRLGEFYEQY
TRBD1 | TRBV19 | ASRGRGIIGSPLH
NA | TRBV29-1 | SVEDPQTGQETQY
NA | TRBV15 | ATSEFSRDPQGTQY
TRBD1 | TRBV6-1 | ASGTGRGGWSSYNEQF
NA | TRBV6-5 | ASSLAVLYEQY
NA | TRBV7-3 | ASSLTALSAYEQY
NA | TRBV7-9 | ASSLGPGGSEKLF
NA | TRBV28 | ASRSLGGRAVYSETQY
TRBD2 | TRBV7-9 | ASSPRAGGYTGELF
NA | TRBV20-1 | SARMPGHTYEQY
NA | TRBV28 | ASSSAVPSIQY
NA | TRBV2 | ASIDNFLAEAF
NA | TRBV12-3/TRBV12-4 | ASSLRNIQY
NA | TRBV24-1 | ATARAGGTDTQY
NA | TRBV2 | ASSSSSLNTGELF
NA | TRBV20-1 | SIGSALTDTQY
TRBD1 | TRBV5-1 | ASSLSPTGLRSSYEQY
NA | TRBV30 | AWSVMNTEAF
NA | TRBV9 | ASSAREDTQY
NA | TRBV6-1 | ASSPRYDTEAF
TRBD1 | TRBV10-3 | AISDPTSTGGIEAF
NA | TRBV3-1 | ASSQVGARGKTGELF
NA | TRBV5-4 | ASSFDVGYEQY
NA | TRBV7-9 | ASSWVRARDTGELF
NA | TRBV7-8 | ASSLGPRDWKLF
NA | TRBV20-1 | SAPVTYEQY
NA | TRBV14 | ASSQEPGSGYEQY
NA | TRBV12-3/TRBV12-4 | ASSLVQGSTNTGELF